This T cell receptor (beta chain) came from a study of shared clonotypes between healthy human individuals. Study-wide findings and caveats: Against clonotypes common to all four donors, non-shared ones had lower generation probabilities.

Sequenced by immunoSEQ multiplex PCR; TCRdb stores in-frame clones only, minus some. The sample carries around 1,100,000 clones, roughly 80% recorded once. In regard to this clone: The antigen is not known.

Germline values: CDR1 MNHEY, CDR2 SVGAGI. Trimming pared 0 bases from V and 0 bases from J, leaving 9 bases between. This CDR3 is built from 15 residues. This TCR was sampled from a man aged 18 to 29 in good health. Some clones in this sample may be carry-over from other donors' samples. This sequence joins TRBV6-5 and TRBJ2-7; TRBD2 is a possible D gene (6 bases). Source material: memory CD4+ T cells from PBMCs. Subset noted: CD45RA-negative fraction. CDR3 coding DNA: TGTGCCAGCAGTTACTCGAGGCGGGGCTCCTACGAGCAGTACTTC. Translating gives CASSYSRRGSYEQYF.